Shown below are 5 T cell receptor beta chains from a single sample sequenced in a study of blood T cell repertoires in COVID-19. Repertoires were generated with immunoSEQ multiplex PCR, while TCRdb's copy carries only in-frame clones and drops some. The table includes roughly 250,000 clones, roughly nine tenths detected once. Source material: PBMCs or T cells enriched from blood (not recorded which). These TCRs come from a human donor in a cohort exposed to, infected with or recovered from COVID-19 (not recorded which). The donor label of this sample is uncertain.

In DNA form, the CDR3 reads TGTGCCAGCAGCCTTGAAACAGGGCTGAACACTGAAGCTTTCTTT. Its protein product is CASSLETGLNTEAFF. This sequence joins TRBV7-9 and TRBJ1-1; maybe TRBD1 (6 bases). The CDR3 contains 15 residues. CDR1 and CDR2 from the germline V gene are SEHNR and FQNEAQ (reference sequence). Trimming took off 5 bases at V and 0 bases at J, with 13 bases between the two ends.

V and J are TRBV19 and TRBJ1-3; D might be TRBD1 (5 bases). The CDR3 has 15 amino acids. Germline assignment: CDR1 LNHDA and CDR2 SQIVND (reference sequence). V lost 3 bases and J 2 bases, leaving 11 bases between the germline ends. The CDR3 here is CASSIGQGPGNTIYF. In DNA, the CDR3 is TGTGCCAGTAGTATCGGACAAGGCCCTGGAAACACCATATATTTT.

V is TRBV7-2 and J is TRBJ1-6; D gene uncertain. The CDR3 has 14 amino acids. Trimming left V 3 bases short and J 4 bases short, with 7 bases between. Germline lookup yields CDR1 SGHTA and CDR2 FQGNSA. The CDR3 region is CASSLETYNSPLHF. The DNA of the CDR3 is TGTGCCAGCAGCTTGGAGACTTATAATTCACCCCTCCACTTT.

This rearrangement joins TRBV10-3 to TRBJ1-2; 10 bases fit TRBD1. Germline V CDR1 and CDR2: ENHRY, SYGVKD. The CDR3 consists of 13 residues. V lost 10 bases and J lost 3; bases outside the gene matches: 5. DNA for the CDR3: TGTGCCACGGGGGACAGGGGTGACTATGGCTACACCTTC. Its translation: CATGDRGDYGYTF.

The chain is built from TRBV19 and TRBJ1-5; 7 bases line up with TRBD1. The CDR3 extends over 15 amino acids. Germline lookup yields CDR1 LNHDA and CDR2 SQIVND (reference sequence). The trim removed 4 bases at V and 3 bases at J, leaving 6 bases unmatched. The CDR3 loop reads CASSKSDRVNQPQHF. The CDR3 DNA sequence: TGTGCCAGTAGTAAGAGTGACAGGGTCAATCAGCCCCAGCATTTT. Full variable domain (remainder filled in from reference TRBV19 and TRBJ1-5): DGGITQSPKYLFRKEGQNVTLSCEQNLNHDAMYWYRQDPGQGLRLIYYSQIVNDFQKGDIAEGYSVSREKKESFPLTVTSAQKNPTAFYLCASSKSDRVNQPQHFGDGTRLSIL.